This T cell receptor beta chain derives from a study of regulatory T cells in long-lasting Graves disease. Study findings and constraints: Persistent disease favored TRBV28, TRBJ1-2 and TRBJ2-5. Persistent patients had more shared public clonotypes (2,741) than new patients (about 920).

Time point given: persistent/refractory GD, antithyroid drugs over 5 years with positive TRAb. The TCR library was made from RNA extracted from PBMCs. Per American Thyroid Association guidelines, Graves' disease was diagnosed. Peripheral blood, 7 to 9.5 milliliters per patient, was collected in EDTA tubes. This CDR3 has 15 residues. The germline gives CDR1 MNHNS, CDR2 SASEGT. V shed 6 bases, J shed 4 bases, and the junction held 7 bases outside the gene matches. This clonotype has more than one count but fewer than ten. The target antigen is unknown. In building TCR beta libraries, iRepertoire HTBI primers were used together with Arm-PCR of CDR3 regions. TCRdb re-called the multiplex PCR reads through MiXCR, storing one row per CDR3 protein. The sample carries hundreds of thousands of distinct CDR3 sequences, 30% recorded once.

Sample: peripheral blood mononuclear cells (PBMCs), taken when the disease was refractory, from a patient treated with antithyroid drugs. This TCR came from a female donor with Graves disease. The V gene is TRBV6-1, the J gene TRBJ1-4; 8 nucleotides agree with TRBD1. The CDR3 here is CASRPRGPINEKLFF. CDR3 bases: TGTGCCAGCAGACCCAGGGGGCCGATTAATGAAAAACTGTTTTTT.